The 10 T cell receptor beta chains in this list originate from one sample, sequenced in a study of blood T cell repertoires in COVID-19. Assay: immunoSEQ multiplex PCR; the TCRdb copy retains only in-frame clones and omits some. This sample has approximately 46,000 clones, with around 89% found just once. Sequencing was done on a sample of peripheral blood. The receptors shown here come from a man aged 45 to 65 with active COVID-19.

V gene TRBV19 combines with J gene TRBJ1-1, with D possibly TRBD1 on 5 matching bases. Germline V gene data show CDR1 as LNHDA and CDR2 as SQIVND (reference sequence). The CDR3 has 15 residues. V shed 7 bases and J shed 4 bases, with 19 bases lying between them. CDR3 DNA: TGTGCCAGTAAAGGGGCGCCGGATGCCCCCACTGAAGCTTTCTTT. Its translation: CASKGAPDAPTEAFF.

The chain employs TRBV19 and TRBJ2-2, with no clear D. Germline CDR1 and CDR2: LNHDA and SQIVND (reference sequence). CDR3 length: 17 residues. Trimming stripped 3 bases from V and 0 bases from J, with 14 bases between. The CDR3 region has the DNA TGTGCCAGTAGTATTCGTGTGGGCATACCGAACACCGGGGAGCTGTTTTTT. Its translation is CASSIRVGIPNTGELFF.

This rearrangement joins TRBV4-2 to TRBJ2-1; 11 bases line up with TRBD2. The ends lost 3 bases at V and 0 bases at J; junction bases unmatched: 7. The CDR3 contains 18 residues. The germline CDR1 and CDR2 sequences are LGHNA and YNFKEQ. CDR3 loop: CASSQASGGLSSYNEQFF. DNA of the CDR3: TGTGCCAGCAGCCAGGCTAGCGGGGGGTTAAGCTCCTACAATGAGCAGTTCTTC.

The V call is TRBV11-2, the J call TRBJ1-5, with 9 bases aligning to TRBD1. CDR1 SGHAT and CDR2 FQNNGV come from the germline V gene. This CDR3 is built from 16 residues. V dropped 5 bases and J dropped 2; count of bases not matched to a gene: 7. The CDR3 is CASSQGTGIGNQPQHF. The CDR3 DNA reads as TGTGCCAGCAGCCAAGGGACAGGGATTGGCAATCAGCCCCAGCATTTT.

The gene calls are TRBV5-5 and TRBJ1-2; 10 bases are shared with TRBD1. Trimming took 1 base from V and 3 from J; bases not matched to a gene: 9. Germline loops: CDR1 SGHKS, CDR2 YYEKEE (reference sequence). This CDR3 has 17 residues. The DNA of the CDR3 is TGTGCCAGCAGCTTGCTTGACAGGGGGCTCGCTGACTATGGCTACACCTTC. It codes for CASSLLDRGLADYGYTF.

The chain recombines TRBV11-2 with TRBJ1-6, with 9 bases aligning to TRBD1. The CDR3 runs 14 residues. CDR1 is SGHAT, CDR2 FQNNGV, per germline. J lost 9 bases, V lost 3 bases, and 3 bases had no gene match. The CDR3 sequence: CASSLGQGTSPLHF. As DNA, the CDR3 is TGTGCCAGCAGCTTGGGACAGGGCACTTCACCCCTCCACTTT.

The J gene is TRBJ2-3, the V gene TRBV7-2; tentatively, D is TRBD2 (5 bases). The CDR3 consists of 15 residues. V lost 1 base and J lost 2, with 10 bases in between. Germline V lookup: CDR1 SGHTA, CDR2 FQGNSA. CDR3 protein: CASSLDQRNTDTQYF. For the CDR3, the DNA is TGTGCCAGCAGCTTAGATCAGCGGAACACAGATACGCAGTATTTT.

The V gene is TRBV28, the J gene TRBJ1-2; no definite D call. There are 13 residues in the CDR3. Germline values: CDR1 MDHEN, CDR2 SYDVKM. Trimming shortened V by 1 base and J by 5 bases, and 8 bases separated the two germline ends. The CDR3 DNA follows: TGTGCCAGCAGTTTATTACAGCTATATGGCTACACCTTC. Protein: CASSLLQLYGYTF.

The chain uses TRBV7-3 and TRBJ1-5; maybe TRBD1 (5 bases). The CDR3 is made up of 15 amino acids. Trimming left V 1 base short and J 7 bases short, with 14 bases between. Germline V lookup: CDR1 SGHTA, CDR2 FQGTGA. Written as DNA, the CDR3 is TGTGCCAGCAGCTTAAATTCGGGGGTCGGGCAGCCCCAGCATTTT. Amino acids: CASSLNSGVGQPQHF.

The chain has TRBV28 and TRBJ2-1; D is perhaps TRBD2 (7 bases). This CDR3 contains 15 residues. Germline V CDR1 and CDR2: MDHEN, SYDVKM. V lost 3 bases and J 4 bases, leaving 13 bases between the germline ends. CDR3 nucleotide sequence: TGTGCCAGCAGTTTGGGGGGGGCTGGGTACAATGAGCAGTTCTTC. Translating gives CASSLGGAGYNEQFF.